A single sample is the source of the 17 T cell receptor beta chains below, sequenced in a study of post-analysis software for immune sequencing data. Built from TCR beta cDNA, the libraries had unique molecular identifiers in them. TCRdb reanalysed the PCR reads using MiXCR and keeps one entry per CDR3 protein. This table has approximately 730,000 distinct CDR3 sequences, 25% to 30% appearing once. Points from the study as a whole: Patients showed TRBV5-6, TRBV5-1 and TRBV20-1 among 4 or 5 TRBV segments more frequent than in controls.

These TCRs are of unknown antigen specificity. Sequenced material: blood. The receptors originated from a girl aged 10 to 17 with multiple sclerosis.

With respect to this clonotype: This sequence may be a read error, since a much larger clone differs from it by one base. V and J are TRBV15 and TRBJ2-3; tentative D call: TRBD2 (6 bases). Trimming left V 5 bases short and J 5 bases short, with 14 bases between. The CDR3 is made up of 14 amino acids. Germline CDR1 is LNHNV and CDR2 is YYDKDF (reference sequence). This chain's CDR3 is CATSVWLAQDTQYF. DNA for the CDR3: TGTGCCACCAGCGTGTGGCTAGCGCAAGATACGCAGTATTTT.

The V call is TRBV5-1, the J call TRBJ2-1; 8 nucleotides agree with TRBD2. CDR3 length equals 16 residues. Trimming at V came to 7 bases and at J to 6 bases, leaving 15 bases not matched to a gene. Germline-derived CDR1 and CDR2 are SGHRS and YFSETQ. The CDR3 is CASRRAREADLNEQFF. Here the CDR3 DNA reads TGCGCCAGCCGCCGGGCGCGGGAGGCTGACCTCAATGAGCAGTTCTTC.

The chain joins TRBV5-1 to TRBJ2-3, with 7 bases that match TRBD2. Per the germline V gene, CDR1 is SGHRS and CDR2 is YFSETQ. The CDR3 covers 17 residues. With V trimmed by 0 bases and J by 2 bases, 9 bases remained unmatched. The CDR3 sequence: CASSLDGDYTSTDTQYF. CDR3 coding DNA: TGCGCCAGCAGCTTGGACGGGGACTATACATCCACAGATACGCAGTATTTT. The complete variable domain, with remaining parts taken from reference TRBV5-1 and TRBJ2-3, reads KAGVTQTPRYLIKTRGQQVTLSCSPISGHRSVSWYQQTPGQGLQFLFEYFSETQRNKGNFPGRFSGRQFSNSRSEMNVSTLELGDSALYLCASSLDGDYTSTDTQYFGPGTRLTVL.

This clonotype was picked up a small number of times. The rearrangement joins TRBV6-7 to TRBJ2-7; D is undetermined. TRBV6-7 is an ORF, and what it does is uncertain. The CDR3 runs to 10 residues. Trimming took 7 bases from V and 5 from J, leaving 6 bases between them. The CDR3 is CASTPHEQYF. CDR3 nucleotide sequence: TGTGCCAGCACCCCTCACGAGCAGTACTTC.

CDR3 bases: TGCGCCAGCAGCCAAGATTTAGGCTCAGGTCAGCCCCAGCATTTT. The encoded protein is CASSQDLGSGQPQHF. The genes are TRBV4-1 and TRBJ1-5; no reliable D call. Trimming stripped 0 bases from V and 6 bases from J, with 12 bases between. CDR3 size: 15 residues. From germline, CDR1 is MGHRA and CDR2 YSYEKL.

This clonotype has just a few counts. The chain recombines TRBV5-6 with TRBJ2-1, with 11 nucleotides matching TRBD2. Germline-derived CDR1 and CDR2 are SGHDT and YYEEEE. The trim removed 4 bases at V and 5 bases at J, leaving 5 bases unmatched. This CDR3 comprises 15 residues. CDR3 residues: CASSIGTSGNNEQFF. The CDR3 DNA sequence: TGTGCCAGCAGCATTGGGACTAGCGGCAACAATGAGCAGTTCTTC.

Only a few counts were recorded for this clonotype. Its ends do not fully match the called genes, so a read error is possible. The gene calls are TRBV20-1 and TRBJ2-1; 8 bases map to TRBD2. Per the germline V gene, CDR1 is DFQATT and CDR2 is SNEGSKA (reference sequence). This CDR3 is built from 14 residues. The CDR3 loop reads CSARVAGTYNEQFF. CDR3 nucleotides: TGCAGTGCGAGAGTAGCGGGAACCTACAATGAGCAGTTCTTC.

In this sample, this clonotype turned up once. An end of the junction differs from the germline gene, which may be a read error. The chain employs TRBV20-1 and TRBJ2-1; D may be TRBD1 or TRBD2 (5 bases each). Germline V gives CDR1 DFQATT, CDR2 SNEGSKA (reference sequence). The CDR3 spans 12 residues. The chain's CDR3 is CSTSVGANEQFF. Written as DNA, the CDR3 is TGCAGTACTAGTGTCGGGGCCAATGAGCAGTTCTTC.

The table lists this clonotype with a few counts. The chain recombines TRBV6-5 with TRBJ1-2, with 8 positions matching TRBD1. In germline, CDR1 is MNHEY, CDR2 SVGAGI. This CDR3 contains 11 residues. After removal of 9 bases from V and 8 bases from J, the junction contained 5 bases not matched to a gene. CDR3 loop: CASRQGTGYTF. CDR3 nucleotide sequence: TGTGCCAGTCGACAGGGGACGGGCTACACCTTC.

V usage is TRBV6-5 and J usage is TRBJ2-7; 7 positions match TRBD2. Germline CDR1 and CDR2: MNHEY and SVGAGI. CDR3 length equals 16 residues. V was clipped by 4 bases and J by 7 bases; unmatched bases: 16. CDR3 nucleotides: TGTGCCAGCAGTTCCGACCTGGGAGGGAGGGCCGTTGAGCAGTACTTC. Protein: CASSSDLGGRAVEQYF.

This clonotype is a singleton in its sample. The chain carries TRBV5-1 and TRBJ1-4; the D is unclear. Per germline, CDR1 SGHRS and CDR2 YFSETQ. CDR3 length equals 14 residues. Between the trimmed V and J ends, which lost 1 base and 4 bases, there was a span of 8 bases. CDR3 protein: CASSLTGYNEKLFF. The CDR3 coding sequence is TGCGCCAGCAGCTTGACGGGGTATAATGAAAAACTGTTTTTT.

J is TRBJ1-1 and V is TRBV6-5; D unclear. CDR1 and CDR2 from the germline V gene are MNHEY and SVGAGI. There are 14 residues in the CDR3. V was clipped by 6 bases and J by 5 bases, with 16 bases between them. CDR3 protein: CASRTSRGGTEAFF. As DNA, the CDR3 is TGTGCCAGCAGGACTTCCCGTGGCGGGACTGAAGCTTTCTTT.

The chain has TRBV20-1 and TRBJ2-7; D not resolved. V was clipped by 0 bases and J by 3 bases, with 9 bases between them. CDR1 is DFQATT and CDR2 is SNEGSKA in the germline V gene (reference sequence). CDR3 length: 13 amino acids. The chain's CDR3 is CSARDRSGYEQYF. The CDR3 DNA reads TGCAGTGCTAGAGATCGGTCAGGCTACGAGCAGTACTTC.

The sample holds a few counts of this clonotype. This rearrangement joins TRBV20-1 to TRBJ2-1, with 10 positions matching TRBD2. Losses at the gene ends were 6 bases for V and 6 bases for J; bases not matched to a gene: 5. There are 13 residues in the CDR3. The V gene's germline CDR1 is DFQATT and CDR2 SNEGSKA (reference sequence). CDR3 residues: CSAPGLAFNEQFF. CDR3 in DNA: TGCAGTGCCCCGGGACTAGCGTTCAATGAGCAGTTCTTC.

This clonotype was recorded a few times. J is TRBJ1-4 and V is TRBV20-1; weak D call: TRBD1 (5 bases). V dropped 3 bases and J dropped 8 bases, with 16 bases sitting between them. Per the germline V gene, CDR1 is DFQATT and CDR2 is SNEGSKA (reference sequence). This CDR3 contains 14 residues. This CDR3 reads CSASLAGPWEKLFF. The CDR3 region has the DNA TGCAGTGCTAGTCTGGCAGGGCCATGGGAAAAACTGTTTTTT.

This clonotype was observed a few times. The chain joins TRBV28 to TRBJ1-2; D remains ambiguous. The V end was cut by 6 bases, the J end by 3 bases, with 11 bases between. Germline lookup yields CDR1 MDHEN and CDR2 SYDVKM. This CDR3 comprises 13 residues. The CDR3, as DNA: TGTGCCAGCAGATTAATAGAAGACTATGGCTACACCTTC. Translating gives CASRLIEDYGYTF.

This clonotype has only a few counts. The genes are TRBV28 and TRBJ2-6, with D possibly TRBD2 on 7 matching bases. The germline gives CDR1 MDHEN, CDR2 SYDVKM. The V end was cut by 7 bases, the J end by 2 bases, with 12 bases between. The CDR3 consists of 15 residues. The CDR3 loop reads CASTAGATGANVLTF. For the CDR3, the DNA is TGTGCCAGCACTGCGGGGGCAACTGGGGCCAACGTCCTGACTTTC.